This T cell receptor (beta chain) was documented in a study of cytomegalovirus exposure and HLA in healthy donors. The PCR contained 60 Vbeta and 13 Jbeta primers. Original processing methods: In a later analysis, approximately 73 million unique TCR beta chains included roughly 11 million shared by two or more donors. Generated by immunoSEQ multiplex PCR, the TCRdb table keeps only in-frame clones and is missing some. The V and J calls and the clone size are those of that table, but D and trimming were determined from the DNA. The data hold about 190,000 clones, with roughly 74% observed a single time. Deletions cut 4 bases from V and 4 bases from J, with 11 bases between. The CDR3 sequence is 13 residues long. Germline-derived CDR1 and CDR2 are GTSNPN and SVGIG (reference sequence). General study points: Within an earlier analysis, most TCR beta V segments proved productive either about 90% or about 30% of the time. Rarity characterized most TCR sequences, yet some public TCRs appeared in many donors.

Details on this clone: Its target is unknown.

The receptor was derived from a young woman in good health and CMV-seropositive. Material: PBMCs. V is TRBV30 and J is TRBJ1-5; unclear D gene. CDR3 nucleotides: TGTGCCTGGAATGGTCGGTTGAATCAGCCCCAGCATTTT. Residues: CAWNGRLNQPQHF.